These 5 T cell receptor beta chains were all obtained from the same sample, sequenced in a study of early T cells in non-severe SARS-CoV-2 infection. TCRdb reprocessed the 5' RACE reads with MiXCR, giving one entry per CDR3 protein. The data contain 99,000 or so distinct CDR3 sequences, roughly 15% of them singletons. Material for sequencing was whole blood. The origin of the receptors is an adult who was a healthcare worker with PCR-confirmed SARS-CoV-2 infection or an uninfected control (not recorded which).

The gene calls are TRBV7-9 and TRBJ1-1; a possible D gene is TRBD1 (5 bases). The V and J ends lost 6 bases and 2 bases respectively, with 7 bases between them. The CDR3 is made up of 12 amino acids. Looked up from germline, CDR1 is SEHNR and CDR2 is FQNEAQ (reference sequence). The CDR3 region has the DNA TGTGCCAGCAGGGGGGTCAACACTGAAGCTTTCTTT. Residues: CASRGVNTEAFF.

The J gene is TRBJ2-5, the V gene TRBV11-2, with D maybe TRBD1 (6 bases). Trimming stripped 5 bases from V and 4 bases from J, with 26 bases between. The CDR3 is 18 amino acids. Germline values: CDR1 SGHAT, CDR2 FQNNGV. CDR3 residues: CASSPGPEDSPQRETQYF. The CDR3, as DNA: TGTGCCAGCAGCCCGGGACCCGAGGACAGCCCCCAGAGAGAGACCCAGTACTTC.

The chain carries TRBV9 and TRBJ1-6; 10 nucleotides line up with TRBD1. V shed 4 bases, J shed 11 bases, and the junction held 6 bases outside the gene matches. The CDR3 contains 14 residues. From germline, CDR1 is SGDLS and CDR2 YYNGEE. CDR3: CASSMGQGIPPLHF. DNA for the CDR3: TGTGCCAGCAGCATGGGACAGGGGATCCCACCCCTCCACTTT.

The rearrangement links TRBV19 to TRBJ2-3; TRBD1 matches 7 bases. The length of the CDR3 is 15 residues. Germline CDR1 LNHDA, CDR2 SQIVND (reference sequence). Unmatched junction bases numbered 11, after V lost 6 bases and J lost 5 bases. DNA for the CDR3: TGTGCCAGTAGCCCCACCGGGACAGTCGGAGATACGCAGTATTTT. Its translation is CASSPTGTVGDTQYF.

This chain connects TRBV11-2 to TRBJ1-1; 8 bases align to TRBD1. The CDR3 consists of 15 residues. V lost 1 base to trimming and J lost 1 base; unmatched junction nucleotides: 2. Germline CDR1 and CDR2: SGHAT and FQNNGV. Here the CDR3 DNA reads TGTGCCAGCAGCTTAGTAGGGACAGGGAACACTGAAGCTTTCTTT. Its translation is CASSLVGTGNTEAFF. Drawing the rest from reference TRBV11-2 and TRBJ1-1, the complete variable domain is EAGVAQSPRYKIIEKRQSVAFWCNPISGHATLYWYQQILGQGPKLLIQFQNNGVVDDSQLPKDRFSAERLKGVDSTLKIQPAKLEDSAVYLCASSLVGTGNTEAFFGQGTRLTVV.